The 8 T cell receptor beta chains given below trace back to one sample, sequenced in a study of T-cell memory formation after mild COVID-19. Using its own MiXCR run on the 5' RACE reads, TCRdb lists one record per CDR3 protein. The data contain about 190,000 distinct CDR3 sequences, approximately 20% of them seen just once; the ten biggest clones take up 2.4%. Specimen: PBMCs or a T cell subset sorted from them (not recorded which). Every receptor here comes from an adult woman who had mild COVID-19 (a few samples of this study predate the infection). Cell type and time point are not known.

A few counts support this clonotype. This rearrangement joins TRBV11-2 to TRBJ2-7; D is perhaps TRBD1 (6 bases). The CDR3 sequence is 14 residues long. V was shortened by 4 bases and J by 6 bases, with 16 bases between the two germline ends. Germline lookup yields CDR1 SGHAT and CDR2 FQNNGV. The CDR3 nucleotides are TGTGCCAGCAGCTCCCCCAGCAGGGGTTTCGAGCAGTACTTC. Translation gives CASSSPSRGFEQYF.

The gene calls are TRBV20-1 and TRBJ2-3, with no clear D. V was cut by 6 bases and J by 6 bases, with 13 bases left in between. The CDR3 sequence is 12 residues long. Germline V lookup: CDR1 DFQATT, CDR2 SNEGSKA (reference sequence). The CDR3 DNA is TGCAGTGCGTACGGCTCAAGCGATACGCAGTATTTT. Its protein is CSAYGSSDTQYF.

With respect to this clonotype: A much larger clonotype is one base distant, so this may be a read error. In nucleotides, the CDR3 is TGTGCCAGCAGTTGGGCAGGGATGAACACTGAAGCTTTCTTT. This gives the protein CASSWAGMNTEAFF. The chain carries TRBV12-3 or TRBV12-4 and TRBJ1-1; D may be TRBD1 (5 bases). V lost 4 bases and J 0 bases, leaving 9 bases between the germline ends. The CDR3 has 14 amino acids.

The V and J genes are TRBV18 and TRBJ1-1; D gene uncertain. The germline V gene encodes CDR1 KGHSH and CDR2 LQKENI. V was pared by 2 bases and J by 6 bases, with 13 bases between. This CDR3 has 14 residues. The chain's CDR3 is CASSPKREQSEAFF. CDR3 DNA sequence: TGTGCCAGCTCACCAAAGAGGGAACAATCTGAAGCTTTCTTT.

There are a few counts of this clonotype. CDR3 in DNA: TGTGCCAGCAGATCGACAGGGGCCGTTGGGTTGCGGAATACGCAGTATTTT. Encoded protein: CASRSTGAVGLRNTQYF. This chain links TRBV7-8 with TRBJ2-3; 8 nucleotides align to TRBD1. The V gene end was trimmed by 6 bases and the J gene end by 7 bases; junction bases not matched to a gene: 18. The CDR3 has 17 amino acids. CDR1 is SGHVS, CDR2 FQNEAQ, per germline.

The rearrangement uses TRBV12-3 or TRBV12-4 and TRBJ1-1, with a tentative D call TRBD1 (5 bases). V lost 2 bases to trimming and J lost 0 bases, with 10 bases between them. CDR3 length: 15 amino acids. The chain's CDR3 is CASSLLGRVNTEAFF. DNA of the CDR3: TGTGCCAGCAGTTTATTGGGCAGGGTGAACACTGAAGCTTTCTTT.

V gene TRBV12-3 or TRBV12-4 combines with J gene TRBJ2-3; 10 bases line up with TRBD2. CDR3 length: 15 residues. J gave up 4 bases and V 6 bases, and 7 bases lay outside the gene matches. The CDR3 bases are TGTGCCAGCAGCCGAAGCGGGAGGGCTGCAGATACGCAGTATTTT. Its translation is CASSRSGRAADTQYF.

The V call is TRBV19, the J call TRBJ2-7; D is unresolved. Trimming removed 2 bases at V and 8 bases at J, with 10 bases between. The CDR3 totals 12 residues. Germline V CDR1 and CDR2: LNHDA, SQIVND (reference sequence). DNA for the CDR3: TGTGCCAGTAGTATATCGGGCAGTCAGCAGTACTTC. This gives the protein CASSISGSQQYF.